The rows below give T cell receptor beta chains drawn from one sample of a study of blood T cell repertoires in COVID-19. Produced via immunoSEQ multiplex PCR; TCRdb's table is partial and in-frame only. The sample has 200,000 to 300,000 clones, nearly 95% seen once; the top ten hold roughly 0.89%. Sequencing was performed on peripheral blood. Receptor source: a man under 40 with COVID-19, enrolled during active disease. The CDR3 runs from the conserved cysteine through the conserved F or W. Fields, in order: clone size, V gene, D gene, J gene, CDR3 DNA, CDR3 protein. A D gene is named only where the DNA matches it firmly. For some rows the clone size is stated as once, few or many, or as a class when expanded; others skip it.

abundance: -
v_gene: TRBV4-1
d_gene: -
j_gene: TRBJ1-2
CDR3nt: TGCGCCAGCAGCCAATCCGGTTGGGGCTACACCTTC
CDR3aa: CASSQSGWGYTF

abundance: -
v_gene: TRBV18
d_gene: -
j_gene: TRBJ2-1
CDR3nt: TGTGCCAGCTCACCACCTGGGAGCTCCTACAATGAGCAGTTCTTC
CDR3aa: CASSPPGSSYNEQFF

abundance: -
v_gene: TRBV14
d_gene: -
j_gene: TRBJ1-1
CDR3nt: TGTGCCAGCAGCCCCCGTATAACAGGGAGATCCATGAACACTGAAGCTTTCTTT
CDR3aa: CASSPRITGRSMNTEAFF

abundance: -
v_gene: TRBV3-1/TRBV3-2
d_gene: TRBD2
j_gene: TRBJ2-1
CDR3nt: TGTGCCAGCAGCCTTGGGGGACTAGCGGTTTACAATGAGCAGTTCTTC
CDR3aa: CASSLGGLAVYNEQFF

abundance: -
v_gene: TRBV19
d_gene: TRBD1
j_gene: TRBJ1-2
CDR3nt: TGTGCCAGTAGCCCCCTCCAAGGAGGGGGCGGCTATGGCTACACCTTC
CDR3aa: CASSPLQGGGGYGYTF

abundance: -
v_gene: TRBV11-2
d_gene: -
j_gene: TRBJ1-1
CDR3nt: TGTGCCAGCAGCGACCGGAGGGCTGAAGCTTTCTTT
CDR3aa: CASSDRRAEAFF

abundance: -
v_gene: TRBV4-1
d_gene: -
j_gene: TRBJ1-6
CDR3nt: TGCGCCAGCAGCCAAGTTCTGAACCGGGGGATGAGCTCCTATAATTCACCCCTCCACTTT
CDR3aa: CASSQVLNRGMSSYNSPLHF

abundance: -
v_gene: TRBV25-1
d_gene: TRBD1
j_gene: TRBJ1-2
CDR3nt: TGTGCCAGCAGTGACCCCTCCCGACAGGGAGAATATGGCTACACCTTC
CDR3aa: CASSDPSRQGEYGYTF

abundance: -
v_gene: TRBV19
d_gene: -
j_gene: TRBJ1-5
CDR3nt: TGTGCCAGTAGTATAGTTGGAGGGGATGGTCAGCCCCAGCATTTT
CDR3aa: CASSIVGGDGQPQHF

abundance: -
v_gene: TRBV18
d_gene: -
j_gene: TRBJ1-6
CDR3nt: TGTGCCAGCTCACCAGGCGCAGGAGGGCCTAGCTCCTATAATTCACCCCTCCACTTT
CDR3aa: CASSPGAGGPSSYNSPLHF

abundance: -
v_gene: TRBV4-2
d_gene: TRBD1
j_gene: TRBJ1-1
CDR3nt: TGTGCCAGCAGCCAAGATAGGGGACAGGAGGCTTTCTTT
CDR3aa: CASSQDRGQEAFF

abundance: -
v_gene: TRBV3-1/TRBV3-2
d_gene: -
j_gene: TRBJ1-5
CDR3nt: TGTGCCAGCAGCCAAGGAAGGGGGATCGGGCCCCAGCATTTT
CDR3aa: CASSQGRGIGPQHF

abundance: -
v_gene: TRBV12-3/TRBV12-4
d_gene: -
j_gene: TRBJ1-1
CDR3nt: TGTGCCAGCACCGGGCAGGGGAACACTGAAGCTTTCTTT
CDR3aa: CASTGQGNTEAFF

abundance: -
v_gene: TRBV3-1/TRBV3-2
d_gene: TRBD1
j_gene: TRBJ1-6
CDR3nt: TGTGCCAGCAGCCTCGGACAGGGGGCAAGGAATTCACCCCTCCACTTT
CDR3aa: CASSLGQGARNSPLHF

abundance: -
v_gene: TRBV18
d_gene: TRBD1
j_gene: TRBJ1-1
CDR3nt: TGTGCCAGCTCCGGACAGGGTAAGGATTCGGCTTTCTTT
CDR3aa: CASSGQGKDSAFF

abundance: -
v_gene: TRBV24-1
d_gene: -
j_gene: TRBJ1-6
CDR3nt: TGTGCCACCAGTGATTTGACGGAGAGCTCCTATAATTCACCCCTCCACTTT
CDR3aa: CATSDLTESSYNSPLHF

abundance: -
v_gene: TRBV7-9
d_gene: -
j_gene: TRBJ1-1
CDR3nt: TGTGCCAGCAGCCGGACCCAGGGCACTGAAGCTTTCTTT
CDR3aa: CASSRTQGTEAFF

abundance: few
v_gene: TRBV13
d_gene: TRBD1
j_gene: TRBJ2-1
CDR3nt: TGTGCCAGCAGCTCCCCCCAAACAGGGGCCAATGAGCAGTTCTTC
CDR3aa: CASSSPQTGANEQFF